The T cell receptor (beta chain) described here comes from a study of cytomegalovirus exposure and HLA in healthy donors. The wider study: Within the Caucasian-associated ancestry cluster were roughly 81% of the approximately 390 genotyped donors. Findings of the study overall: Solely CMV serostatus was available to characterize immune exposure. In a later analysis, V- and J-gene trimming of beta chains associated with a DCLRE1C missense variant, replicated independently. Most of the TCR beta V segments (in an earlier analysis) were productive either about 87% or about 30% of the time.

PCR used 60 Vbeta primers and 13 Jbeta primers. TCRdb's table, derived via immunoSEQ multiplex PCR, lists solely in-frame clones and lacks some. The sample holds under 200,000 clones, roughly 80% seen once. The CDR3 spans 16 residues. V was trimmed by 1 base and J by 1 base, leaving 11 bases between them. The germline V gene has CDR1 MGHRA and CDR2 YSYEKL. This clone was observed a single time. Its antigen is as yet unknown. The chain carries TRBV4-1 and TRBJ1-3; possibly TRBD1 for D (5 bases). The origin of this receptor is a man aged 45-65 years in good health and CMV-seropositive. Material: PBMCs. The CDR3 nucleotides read TGCGCCAGCAGCCAAGTGGCGGGGCTGTCTGGAAACACCATATATTTT. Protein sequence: CASSQVAGLSGNTIYF.